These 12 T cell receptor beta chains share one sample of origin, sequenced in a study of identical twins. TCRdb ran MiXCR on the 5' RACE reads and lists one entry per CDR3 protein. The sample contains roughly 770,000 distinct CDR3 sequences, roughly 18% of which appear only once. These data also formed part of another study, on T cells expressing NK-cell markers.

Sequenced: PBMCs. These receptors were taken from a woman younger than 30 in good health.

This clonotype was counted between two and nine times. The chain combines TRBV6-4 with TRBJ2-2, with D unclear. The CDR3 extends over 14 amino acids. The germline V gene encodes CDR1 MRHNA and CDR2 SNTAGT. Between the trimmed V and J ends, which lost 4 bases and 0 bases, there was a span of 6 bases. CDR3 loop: CASSAITNTGELFF. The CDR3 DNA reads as TGTGCCAGCAGTGCTATAACGAACACCGGGGAGCTGTTTTTT.

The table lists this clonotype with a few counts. The CDR3 reads CASSSTGLGRNEQFF. CDR3 coding DNA: TGTGCCAGCAGCTCGACAGGACTTGGACGCAATGAGCAGTTCTTC. The V gene is TRBV6-1, the J gene TRBJ2-1; possible D gene TRBD1, 6 bases. Germline loops: CDR1 MNHNS, CDR2 SASEGT. The germline V and J ends were trimmed by 6 bases and 6 bases, with 18 bases remaining between them. The CDR3 covers 15 residues.

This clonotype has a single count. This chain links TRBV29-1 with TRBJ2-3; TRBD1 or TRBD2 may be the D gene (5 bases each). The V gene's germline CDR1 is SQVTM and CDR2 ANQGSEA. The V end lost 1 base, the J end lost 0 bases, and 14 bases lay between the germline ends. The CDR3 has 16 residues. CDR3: CSVEGGIPSSTDTQYF. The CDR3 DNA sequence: TGCAGCGTTGAAGGGGGGATCCCGTCTAGCACAGATACGCAGTATTTT.

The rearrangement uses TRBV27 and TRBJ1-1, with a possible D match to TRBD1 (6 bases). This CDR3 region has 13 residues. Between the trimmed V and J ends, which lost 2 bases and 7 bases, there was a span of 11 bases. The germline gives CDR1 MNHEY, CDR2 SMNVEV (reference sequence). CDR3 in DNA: TGTGCCAGCAGTTTAGCCGGGACACGTGAAGCTTTCTTT. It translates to CASSLAGTREAFF.

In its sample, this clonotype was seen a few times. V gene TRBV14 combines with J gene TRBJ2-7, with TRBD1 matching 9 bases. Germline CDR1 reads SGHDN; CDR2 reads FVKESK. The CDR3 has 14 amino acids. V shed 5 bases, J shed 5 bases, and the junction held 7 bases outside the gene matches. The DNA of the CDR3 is TGTGCCAGCAGCTGGGACAGGGCCAGCGACGAGCAGTACTTC. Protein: CASSWDRASDEQYF. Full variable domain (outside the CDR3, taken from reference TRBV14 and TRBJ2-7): EAGVTQFPSHSVIEKGQTVTLRCDPISGHDNLYWYRRVMGKEIKFLLHFVKESKQDESGMPNNRFLAERTGGTYSTLKVQPAELEDSGVYFCASSWDRASDEQYFGPGTRLTVT.

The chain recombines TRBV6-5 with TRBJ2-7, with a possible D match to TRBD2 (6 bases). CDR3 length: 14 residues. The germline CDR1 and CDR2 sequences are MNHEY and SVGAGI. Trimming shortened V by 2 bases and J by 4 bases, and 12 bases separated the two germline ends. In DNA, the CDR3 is TGTGCCAGCAGTTACGACCCTAGCGATTACGAGCAGTACTTC. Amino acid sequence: CASSYDPSDYEQYF.

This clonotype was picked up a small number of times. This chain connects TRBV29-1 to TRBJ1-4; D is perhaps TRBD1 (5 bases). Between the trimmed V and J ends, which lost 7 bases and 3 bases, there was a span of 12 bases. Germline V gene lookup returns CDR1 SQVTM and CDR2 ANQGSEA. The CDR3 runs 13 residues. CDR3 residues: CSEPGKANEKLFF. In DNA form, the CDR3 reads TGCAGCGAGCCAGGGAAGGCTAATGAAAAACTGTTTTTT.

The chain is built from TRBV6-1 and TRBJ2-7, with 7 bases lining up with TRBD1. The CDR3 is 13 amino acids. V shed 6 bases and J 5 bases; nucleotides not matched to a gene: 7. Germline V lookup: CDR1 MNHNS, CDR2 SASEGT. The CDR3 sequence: CASSELTGHEQYF. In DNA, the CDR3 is TGTGCCAGCAGCGAACTGACAGGGCACGAGCAGTACTTC.

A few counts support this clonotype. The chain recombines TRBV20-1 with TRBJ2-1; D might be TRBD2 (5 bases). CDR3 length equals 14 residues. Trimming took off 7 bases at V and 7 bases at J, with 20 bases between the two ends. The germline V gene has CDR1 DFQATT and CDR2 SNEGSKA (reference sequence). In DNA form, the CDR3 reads TGCAGTGTCATGGGCGGGCCGTTGGTGAATGAGCAGTTCTTC. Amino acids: CSVMGGPLVNEQFF.

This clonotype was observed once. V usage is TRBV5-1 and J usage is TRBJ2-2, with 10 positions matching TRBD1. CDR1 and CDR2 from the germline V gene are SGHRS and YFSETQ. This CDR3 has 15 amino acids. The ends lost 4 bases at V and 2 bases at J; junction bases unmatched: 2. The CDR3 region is CASSRTGGNTGELFF. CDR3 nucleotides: TGCGCCAGCAGCCGGACAGGGGGAAACACCGGGGAGCTGTTTTTT.

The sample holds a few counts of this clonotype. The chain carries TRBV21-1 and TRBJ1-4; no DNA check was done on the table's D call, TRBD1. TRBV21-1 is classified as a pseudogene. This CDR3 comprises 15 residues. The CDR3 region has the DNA TGTGCCAGCAGCCCCCCGGGGGCAACTAATGAAAAACTGTTTTTT. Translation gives CASSPPGATNEKLFF.

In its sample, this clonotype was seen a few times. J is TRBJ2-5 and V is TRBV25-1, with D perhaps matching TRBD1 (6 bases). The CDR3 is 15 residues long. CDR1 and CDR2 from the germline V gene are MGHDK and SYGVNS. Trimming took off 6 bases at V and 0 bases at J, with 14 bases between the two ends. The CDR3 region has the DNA TGTGCCAGCAGCCTCGACAGGTTTTACCAAGAGACCCAGTACTTC. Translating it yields CASSLDRFYQETQYF.